The present TCR beta chain was sequenced within a study of T cells expressing NK-cell markers. After re-calling the 5' RACE reads, TCRdb lists one entry per CDR3 protein, DNA absent. The specimen's table records fewer than 200,000 distinct CDR3 sequences. The CDR3 is made up of 16 amino acids. Germline V gene lookup returns CDR1 LGHDT and CDR2 YNNKEL (reference sequence). V usage is TRBV3-1 and J usage is TRBJ1-1; TCRdb selects TRBD1, and the lack of DNA leaves this call unchecked. The TCR sequence derives from a woman between 18 and 75 years old in good health. Specimen: blood T cells: a sorted CD56 or NKG2C T cell subset, CD4+ or CD8+ T cells, or bulk PBMC T cells (not recorded which). Here the CDR3 reads CASSQDLLGPNTEAFF. Looking up the rest from reference TRBV3-1 and TRBJ1-1 gives the full variable domain: DTAVSQTPKYLVTQMGNDKSIKCEQNLGHDTMYWYKQDSKKFLKIMFSYNNKELIINETVPNRFSPKSPDKAHLNLHINSLELGDSAVYFCASSQDLLGPNTEAFFGQGTRLTVV.